The 32 T cell receptor beta chains given below trace back to one sample, sequenced in a study of Graves' ophthalmopathy and Graves' hyperthyroidism. Amplification of TCR beta CDR3 regions used RNA transcripts. First-round RT-PCR with HTBI primers preceded a second-round multiplex PCR. MiXCR, applied by TCRdb to the multiplex PCR reads, yields one record per CDR3 protein. The sample has about 700,000 distinct CDR3 sequences, just over 40% seen once. The sample comprised peripheral blood. These receptors were obtained from an adult man with Graves' ophthalmopathy.

In its sample, this clonotype was seen once. This sequence may be a read error, since a much larger clone differs from it by one base. The chain is built from TRBV19 and TRBJ1-6; D uncertain. The CDR3 is 14 residues long. Germline assignment: CDR1 LNHDA and CDR2 SQIVND (reference sequence). CDR3 bases: TGTGCCAGTAGTATTAACAAATTCGGCTCACCCCTCCGCTTT. Its protein product is CASSINKFGSPLRF. The full variable domain, in which reference TRBV19 and TRBJ1-6 provide the parts outside the CDR3, is DGGITQSPKYLFRKEGQNVTLSCEQNLNHDAMYWYRQDPGQGLRLIYYSQIVNDFQKGDIAEGYSVSREKKESFPLTVTSAQKNPTAFYLCASSINKFGSPLRFGNGTRLTVT.

There are many counts of this clonotype. The rearrangement joins TRBV12-3 or TRBV12-4 to TRBJ2-5, with D possibly being TRBD1 or TRBD2 (5 bases each). Trimming shortened V by 5 bases and J by 5 bases, and 18 bases separated the two germline ends. CDR3 size: 15 residues. The CDR3 here is CASSPKVPGRETQYF. The DNA of the CDR3 is TGTGCCAGCAGTCCAAAGGTCCCGGGACGGGAGACCCAGTACTTC.

The chain is built from TRBV20-1 and TRBJ2-3; a possible D gene is TRBD1 (6 bases). The V end was cut by 6 bases, the J end by 0 bases, with 16 bases between. The length of the CDR3 is 15 residues. Germline assignment: CDR1 DFQATT and CDR2 SNEGSKA (reference sequence). The CDR3: CSAPRIGQSTDTQYF. The CDR3 DNA is TGCAGTGCCCCCCGCATTGGACAGAGCACAGATACGCAGTATTTT.

This chain links TRBV6-1 with TRBJ1-1; tentatively, D is TRBD1 (5 bases). Germline V gene lookup returns CDR1 MNHNS and CDR2 SASEGT. The CDR3 has 16 residues. The V and J ends lost 5 bases and 3 bases respectively, with 19 bases between them. The CDR3, as DNA: TGTGCCAGCAGTTACGGGACTGGGAAGAGGGACACTGAAGCTTTCTTT. Protein: CASSYGTGKRDTEAFF.

The rearrangement joins TRBV2 to TRBJ2-6, with 7 bases lining up with TRBD1. The CDR3 contains 15 residues. Germline V gene data show CDR1 as SNHLY and CDR2 as FYNNEI. V shed 7 bases, J shed 1 base, and the junction held 4 bases outside the gene matches. The CDR3 loop reads CASMARGSGANVLTF. The CDR3 bases are TGTGCCAGCATGGCCAGGGGGTCTGGGGCCAACGTCCTGACTTTC.

The chain links TRBV10-3 to TRBJ1-4, with TRBD1 as a possible D gene (6 bases). Germline V gives CDR1 ENHRY, CDR2 SYGVKD. This CDR3 is built from 13 residues. Trimming removed 10 bases from V and 3 bases from J, with 12 bases in between. The CDR3 nucleotides are TGTGCCACCAAAACAGGGCCTAATGAAAAACTGTTTTTT. Translated, it gives CATKTGPNEKLFF.

The chain uses TRBV27 and TRBJ2-5, with D perhaps TRBD2 (7 bases). The CDR3 contains 17 residues. CDR1 and CDR2 (germline): MNHEY, SMNVEV (reference sequence). V was cut by 0 bases and J by 3 bases, with 17 bases left in between. CDR3 coding DNA: TGTGCCAGCAGTTTATCGTGGGGGGCTAGCGGAAAAGAGACCCAGTACTTC. Translated, it gives CASSLSWGASGKETQYF.

This rearrangement joins TRBV25-1 to TRBJ1-2, with no clear D. V lost 5 bases, J lost 3 bases, and 4 bases lay in between. Germline CDR1 MGHDK, CDR2 SYGVNS. This CDR3 is 11 amino acids long. The CDR3 DNA sequence: TGTGCCAGCAGTCGCCACTATGGCTACACCTTC. Its translation: CASSRHYGYTF.

This clonotype was detected once. Germline and junction disagree at one end, which may indicate a read error. The chain carries TRBV10-3 and TRBJ2-6; 7 bases match TRBD2. The CDR3 extends over 15 amino acids. Per the germline V gene, CDR1 is ENHRY and CDR2 is SYGVKD. The CDR3 is CAISERSAGTNVLTF. The DNA for the CDR3 is TGTGCTATCAGTGAACGTTCAGCGGGGACCAACGTCCTGACTTTC.

This clonotype was seen many times. The CDR3, as DNA: TGTGCCGCAAGGTCGTCAGGGAGGAATGAAAAACTGTTTTTT. This codes for CAARSSGRNEKLFF. The chain uses TRBV19 and TRBJ1-4; a possible D gene is TRBD1 (5 bases). Trimming removed 11 bases from V and 5 bases from J, with 18 bases in between. CDR1 and CDR2 from the germline V gene are LNHDA and SQIVND (reference sequence). The CDR3 runs to 14 residues.

This clonotype was counted ten times or more. V is TRBV7-9 and J is TRBJ2-2; 8 positions agree with TRBD1. With 5 bases clipped from V and 0 bases from J, the junction kept 5 bases outside the gene matches. The CDR3 spans 16 residues. Germline V CDR1 and CDR2: SEHNR, FQNEAQ (reference sequence). In nucleotides, the CDR3 is TGTGCCAGCAGCCAAGAGACAGGGGCGAACACCGGGGAGCTGTTTTTT. Protein: CASSQETGANTGELFF.

This clonotype was seen many times. The chain is built from TRBV7-8 and TRBJ2-2; maybe TRBD2 (5 bases). The CDR3 consists of 13 residues. V lost 11 bases and J lost 4, with 14 bases in between. Germline V gene data show CDR1 as SGHVS and CDR2 as FQNEAQ. CDR3 region: CAVRSSATGELFF. Here the CDR3 DNA reads TGTGCCGTAAGAAGTAGCGCCACCGGGGAGCTGTTTTTT.

This clonotype was found many times. The V and J genes are TRBV24-1 and TRBJ2-2; D ambiguous. From germline, CDR1 is KGHDR and CDR2 SFDVKD. Trimming left V 0 bases short and J 1 base short, with 8 bases between. CDR3 length: 16 residues. The CDR3 region is CATSDLPTWNTGELFF. The CDR3 bases are TGTGCCACCAGTGATTTGCCGACTTGGAACACCGGGGAGCTGTTTTTT.

Ten or more counts support this clonotype. The chain is built from TRBV12-3 or TRBV12-4 and TRBJ1-4; D may be TRBD1 (6 bases). V shed 6 bases and J shed 1 base, with 12 bases lying between them. CDR3 length: 15 residues. This CDR3 reads CASSLLQGTNEKLFF. CDR3 nucleotides: TGTGCCAGCAGCTTATTACAGGGAACTAATGAAAAACTGTTTTTT.

The rearrangement uses TRBV20-1 and TRBJ2-7; 9 bases agree with TRBD1. CDR1 and CDR2 (germline): DFQATT, SNEGSKA (reference sequence). This CDR3 contains 14 residues. The V gene end was trimmed by 5 bases and the J gene end by 3 bases; junction bases not matched to a gene: 8. The CDR3 reads CSAPLPTGGYEQYF. The CDR3 DNA sequence: TGCAGTGCTCCCCTACCGACAGGGGGCTACGAGCAGTACTTC.

Ten or more counts support this clonotype. This chain uses TRBV7-9 with TRBJ2-5, with D perhaps matching TRBD2 (5 bases). The CDR3 is made up of 17 amino acids. Trimming took off 3 bases at V and 5 bases at J, with 22 bases between the two ends. The germline gives CDR1 SEHNR, CDR2 FQNEAQ (reference sequence). The CDR3 reads CASSFTQTGQRGETQYF. CDR3 sequence (DNA): TGTGCCAGCAGCTTTACTCAAACCGGGCAGCGCGGGGAGACCCAGTACTTC.

The chain couples TRBV7-6 to TRBJ2-7, with TRBD1 identical over 10 bases. The J call may be in error: the DNA end matches TRBJ2-1 better. CDR3 length: 16 amino acids. The germline V gene has CDR1 SGHVS and CDR2 FNYEAQ. The CDR3 sequence is CASSPLGRQGANEQFF. CDR3 DNA sequence: TGTGCCAGCAGCCCCCTGGGGAGACAGGGGGCCAATGAGCAGTTCTTC.

In its sample, this clonotype was seen a few times. The chain carries TRBV2 and TRBJ1-1; 7 bases fit TRBD1. J gave up 2 bases and V 7 bases, and 16 bases lay outside the gene matches. The CDR3 runs 17 residues. CDR1 is SNHLY and CDR2 is FYNNEI in the germline V gene. CDR3 residues: CASNIYGSGTANTEAFF. As DNA, the CDR3 is TGTGCCAGCAACATTTACGGTTCAGGGACAGCTAACACTGAAGCTTTCTTT.

The chain employs TRBV15 and TRBJ1-4; TRBD1 might be the D (5 bases). The CDR3 contains 12 residues. The germline V and J ends were trimmed by 5 bases and 14 bases, with 15 bases remaining between them. The V gene's germline CDR1 is LNHNV and CDR2 YYDKDF (reference sequence). CDR3 protein: CATSGGRGTLFF. The CDR3 DNA is TGTGCCACCAGCGGGGGACGGGGTACGCTGTTTTTT.

In this sample, this clonotype turned up a few times. The chain joins TRBV19 to TRBJ2-7; 10 bases align to TRBD1. V trimming: 5 bases; J trimming: 7 bases; junction bases outside the gene matches: 11. The CDR3 spans 15 residues. Germline lookup yields CDR1 LNHDA and CDR2 SQIVND (reference sequence). CDR3 protein: CASSARDRGSGEQYF. The CDR3 DNA is TGTGCCAGTAGTGCTCGGGACAGGGGCTCTGGGGAGCAGTACTTC.

Note on this clonotype: Its ends do not fully match the called genes, so a read error is possible. The V call is TRBV5-1, the J call TRBJ2-7; D call uncertain. The CDR3 runs to 13 residues. Germline V gives CDR1 SGHRS, CDR2 YFSETQ. CDR3 nucleotide sequence: TGCACCAGCAGCTCTACAGATACCTACGAGCAGTACTTC. This sequence encodes CTSSSTDTYEQYF.

In this sample, this clonotype turned up many times. This chain connects TRBV9 to TRBJ2-2; a weak D match, TRBD1 (5 bases). Germline V gives CDR1 SGDLS, CDR2 YYNGEE. V dropped 0 bases and J dropped 3 bases, with 6 bases sitting between them. This CDR3 is 14 amino acids long. CDR3 in DNA: TGTGCCAGCAGCGTAGAAGGGGACACCGGGGAGCTGTTTTTT. Translating gives CASSVEGDTGELFF.

The chain's CDR3 is CSVRTGRDGYTF. CDR3 in DNA: TGCAGCGTTAGGACAGGGAGGGATGGCTACACCTTC. The V and J genes are TRBV29-1 and TRBJ1-2, with TRBD1 matching over 8 bases. The CDR3 has 12 amino acids. Germline-derived CDR1 and CDR2 are SQVTM and ANQGSEA. The trim removed 5 bases at V and 6 bases at J, leaving 5 bases unmatched. Drawing the rest from reference TRBV29-1 and TRBJ1-2, the complete variable domain is SAVISQKPSRDICQRGTSLTIQCQVDSQVTMMFWYRQQPGQSLTLIATANQGSEATYESGFVIDKFPISRPNLTFSTLTVSNMSPEDSSIYLCSVRTGRDGYTFGSGTRLTVV.

This clonotype was counted ten times or more. The chain carries TRBV24-1 and TRBJ1-1; possible D gene TRBD1, 5 bases. The germline gives CDR1 KGHDR, CDR2 SFDVKD. With 5 bases removed from V and 4 bases from J, the gap between germline ends came to 13 bases. The CDR3 is 14 residues long. The CDR3 DNA sequence: TGTGCCACCAGTGGGGGGGGTGGTGGCACTGAAGCTTTCTTT. Translation gives CATSGGGGGTEAFF.

The J gene is TRBJ1-1, the V gene TRBV10-3; D is ambiguous. Trimming shortened V by 2 bases and J by 2 bases, and 12 bases separated the two germline ends. The germline CDR1 and CDR2 sequences are ENHRY and SYGVKD. The CDR3 has 15 residues. The CDR3 sequence: CAISEAMGFNTEAFF. CDR3 in DNA: TGTGCCATCAGTGAGGCCATGGGGTTCAACACTGAAGCTTTCTTT.

In this sample, this clonotype turned up many times. The chain employs TRBV19 and TRBJ1-5; 8 nucleotides match TRBD1. Germline values: CDR1 LNHDA, CDR2 SQIVND (reference sequence). There are 16 residues in the CDR3. Trimming cost V 5 bases and J 2 bases; bases outside gene matches: 8. The CDR3 DNA is TGTGCCAGTAGTGATGCAGGGGGCTTTGGCAATCAGCCCCAGCATTTT. As protein: CASSDAGGFGNQPQHF.

This clonotype was observed a few times. V usage is TRBV30 and J usage is TRBJ1-2; D is ambiguous. This CDR3 contains 12 residues. V shed 3 bases and J shed 2 bases, with 7 bases lying between them. CDR1 and CDR2 (germline): GTSNPN, SVGIG (reference sequence). The CDR3: CAWSASNYGYTF. DNA of the CDR3: TGTGCCTGGAGCGCGTCCAACTATGGCTACACCTTC.

In regard to this clonotype: An end of the junction does not agree with germline; a read error may underlie this. The chain joins TRBV5-4 to TRBJ1-1, with TRBD1 matching 8 bases. The CDR3 consists of 14 residues. Germline CDR1 and CDR2: SGHNT and YYREEE (reference sequence). The CDR3 DNA reads TGTGTCAGCAGCTTAGACAGGGGGAACACTGAAGCTTTCTTT. This gives the protein CVSSLDRGNTEAFF. Full variable domain (missing parts from reference TRBV5-4 and TRBJ1-1): ETGVTQSPTHLIKTRGQQVTLRCSSQSGHNTVSWYQQALGQGPQFIFQYYREEENGRGNFPPRFSGLQFPNYSSELNVNALELDDSALYLCVSSLDRGNTEAFFGQGTRLTVV.

This clonotype was picked up a small number of times. This sequence joins TRBV12-3 or TRBV12-4 and TRBJ2-2; D is undetermined. Trimming removed 6 bases at V and 4 bases at J, with 9 bases between. This CDR3 has 13 residues. CDR3 residues: CASRLVGTGELFF. The CDR3 DNA is TGTGCCAGCAGGCTGGTTGGCACCGGGGAGCTGTTTTTT.

The chain combines TRBV29-1 with TRBJ2-2, with a possible D match to TRBD2 (5 bases). The germline CDR1 and CDR2 sequences are SQVTM and ANQGSEA. The CDR3 has 12 amino acids. Deletions cut 8 bases from V and 4 bases from J, with 11 bases between. CDR3 residues: CSLNGGTGELFF. The CDR3 nucleotides are TGCAGCTTGAACGGAGGCACCGGGGAGCTGTTTTTT.

This clonotype was seen at least ten times. The germline gene is not matched at one end of the junction; a read error may be the cause. The V and J genes are TRBV10-3 and TRBJ1-3; D might be TRBD1 (5 bases). The germline V gene has CDR1 ENHRY and CDR2 SYGVKD. The CDR3 runs 14 residues. The CDR3 DNA reads as TGTGCCAGCAGTGAAGAAGGGGCTGGAAACACCATATATTTT. This sequence encodes CASSEEGAGNTIYF.

This clonotype showed up many times. The J gene is TRBJ2-5, the V gene TRBV11-3; 7 nucleotides match TRBD1. Per germline, CDR1 SGHNT and CDR2 YENEEA. The CDR3 totals 14 residues. V dropped 4 bases and J dropped 2; count of bases not matched to a gene: 4. CDR3 nucleotide sequence: TGTGCCAGCAGCTCCAGACAGGGTCAAGAGACCCAGTACTTC. This gives the protein CASSSRQGQETQYF.